These 27 T cell receptor beta chains were sequenced from one sample in a study of T cell responses to AZD1222 COVID-19 vaccine. Sequenced by immunoSEQ multiplex PCR; TCRdb stores in-frame clones only, minus some. This sample has 95,000 to 130,000 clones, with roughly nine tenths found just once. The source material was peripheral blood, sampled on day 0 of AZD1222 vaccination. These receptor sequences come from an adult in good health.

The chain couples TRBV5-1 to TRBJ1-2, with 9 bases lining up with TRBD1. J was trimmed by 6 bases and V by 0 bases; bases with no gene match: 21. Germline lookup yields CDR1 SGHRS and CDR2 YFSETQ. The CDR3 is 20 residues long. This CDR3 is CASSLVGPTGGNIDRHGYTF. CDR3 nucleotide sequence: TGCGCCAGCAGCTTGGTGGGACCCACAGGGGGCAATATCGACAGGCATGGCTACACCTTC.

The DNA of the CDR3 is TGTGCCAGCCTGGAGGACGGAGGCTACGAGCAGTACTTC. It encodes CASLEDGGYEQYF. J is TRBJ2-7 and V is TRBV12-3 or TRBV12-4; D is possibly TRBD2 (5 bases). V shed 8 bases and J shed 3 bases, with 14 bases lying between them. This CDR3 has 13 residues.

This clone has a handful of counts. This sequence joins TRBV6-5 and TRBJ1-3, with D unresolved. V was shortened by 1 base and J by 0 bases, with 4 bases between the two germline ends. This CDR3 has 14 amino acids. Germline lookup yields CDR1 MNHEY and CDR2 SVGAGI. DNA for the CDR3: TGTGCCAGCAGTTACTTAAGCTCTGGAAACACCATATATTTT. Translation: CASSYLSSGNTIYF.

The genes are TRBV7-9 and TRBJ2-1; 9 bases are a match to TRBD2. V was pared by 3 bases and J by 8 bases, with 8 bases of the junction left unmatched. Germline assignment: CDR1 SEHNR and CDR2 FQNEAQ (reference sequence). The CDR3 contains 15 residues. The DNA of the CDR3 is TGTGCCAGCAGCTTCTTAGCGGGAGTGGGAGATGAGCAGTTCTTC. Translation: CASSFLAGVGDEQFF.

The chain is built from TRBV20-1 and TRBJ2-1; D is ambiguous. CDR1 and CDR2 (germline): DFQATT, SNEGSKA (reference sequence). The CDR3 spans 12 residues. V was clipped by 3 bases and J by 12 bases, with 15 bases between them. In nucleotides, the CDR3 is TGCAGTGCTAGTTCCCCGAATATTGCGCAGTTCTTC. Its protein product is CSASSPNIAQFF.

A few counts support this clone. The chain couples TRBV5-4 to TRBJ2-1, with D tentatively TRBD2 (5 bases). Germline CDR1 is SGHNT and CDR2 is YYREEE (reference sequence). The CDR3 is 12 amino acids. V lost 4 bases and J 3 bases, leaving 5 bases between the germline ends. For the CDR3, the DNA is TGTGCCAGCAGCCGGGACTACAATGAGCAGTTCTTC. Translating gives CASSRDYNEQFF.

In this sample, this clone turned up once. The gene calls are TRBV7-9 and TRBJ2-7, with 7 bases fitting TRBD2. V shed 2 bases, J shed 3 bases, and the junction held 7 bases outside the gene matches. CDR1 is SEHNR and CDR2 is FQNEAQ in the germline V gene (reference sequence). The CDR3 length is 15 residues. The CDR3, as DNA: TGTGCCAGCAGCTTATTGGACCGGGGGGTCTACGAGCAGTACTTC. It encodes CASSLLDRGVYEQYF.

The rearrangement links TRBV19 to TRBJ1-2; 8 bases align to TRBD1. This CDR3 region has 13 residues. Germline lookup yields CDR1 LNHDA and CDR2 SQIVND (reference sequence). V lost 7 bases, J lost 8 bases, and 9 bases stayed unmatched. The CDR3 spells CASTASDRDGYTF. The CDR3 nucleotides are TGTGCCAGTACCGCCTCGGACAGGGACGGCTACACCTTC.

This chain joins TRBV30 and TRBJ1-2; a possible D gene is TRBD1 (5 bases). From germline, CDR1 is GTSNPN and CDR2 SVGIG (reference sequence). The CDR3 contains 10 residues. The V gene lost 8 bases and the J gene lost 5 bases, with 9 bases spanning the gap. The CDR3 DNA is TGTGCCGGGGGACTTTATGGCTACACCTTC. As protein: CAGGLYGYTF. Supplemented by reference TRBV30 and TRBJ1-2, the full variable domain reads SQTIHQWPATLVQPVGSPLSLECTVEGTSNPNLYWYRQAAGRGLQLLFYSVGIGQISSEVPQNLSASRPQDRQFILSSKKLLLSDSGFYLCAGGLYGYTFGSGTRLTVV.

The V gene is TRBV19, the J gene TRBJ2-7, with D perhaps given as TRBD1 or TRBD2 (5 bases each). V was trimmed by 3 bases and J by 5 bases, leaving 5 bases between them. Germline V lookup: CDR1 LNHDA, CDR2 SQIVND (reference sequence). CDR3 size: 11 residues. CDR3 coding DNA: TGTGCCAGTAGTATGGGGGACGAGCAGTACTTC. It is translated as CASSMGDEQYF.

The chain combines TRBV27 with TRBJ1-4; the D gene is possibly TRBD1 (5 bases). Per the germline V gene, CDR1 is MNHEY and CDR2 is SMNVEV (reference sequence). This CDR3 spans 16 amino acids. V gave up 1 base and J gave up 0 bases, with 9 bases separating them. In DNA, the CDR3 is TGTGCCAGCAGTTTATTCGGCAGGGCAACTAATGAAAAACTGTTTTTT. Protein: CASSLFGRATNEKLFF.

The chain is built from TRBV24-1 and TRBJ1-5; D possibly corresponds to TRBD1 (6 bases). CDR1 and CDR2 (germline): KGHDR, SFDVKD. Trimming removed 2 bases from V and 1 base from J, with 11 bases in between. The CDR3 covers 16 residues. The chain's CDR3 is CATSDSTRGSNQPQHF. Here the CDR3 DNA reads TGTGCCACCAGTGATTCGACCAGGGGAAGCAATCAGCCCCAGCATTTT.

This rearrangement joins TRBV27 to TRBJ1-6, with a possible D match to TRBD1 (6 bases). CDR1 and CDR2 (germline): MNHEY, SMNVEV (reference sequence). CDR3 length: 17 residues. V dropped 5 bases and J dropped 4 bases, with 18 bases sitting between them. The CDR3: CASSVTGPDAYNSPLHF. In DNA form, the CDR3 reads TGTGCCAGCAGTGTGACAGGACCCGACGCTTATAATTCACCCCTCCACTTT.

The chain links TRBV12-3 or TRBV12-4 to TRBJ1-2; TRBD1 agrees at 11 bases. Trimming at V came to 6 bases and at J to 10 bases, leaving 7 bases not matched to a gene. This CDR3 is 13 amino acids long. The DNA for the CDR3 is TGTGCCAGCAGCCAGGACAGGGGGCGCGTCTACACCTTC. Residues: CASSQDRGRVYTF.

The rearrangement links TRBV28 to TRBJ1-2; the match to TRBD1 covers 11 bases. Trimming cost V 3 bases and J 8 bases; bases outside gene matches: 11. The length of the CDR3 is 16 residues. Germline V gene sequence: CDR1 MDHEN, CDR2 SYDVKM. CDR3 coding DNA: TGTGCCAGCAGTTTCGCGGGACAGGGGGTCTCCTGGGGCTACACCTTC. Translation: CASSFAGQGVSWGYTF.

The chain carries TRBV2 and TRBJ1-4; D uncertain. The ends were cut back, 8 bases at V and 5 bases at J, with 12 bases in the middle. The CDR3 consists of 13 residues. Germline values: CDR1 SNHLY, CDR2 FYNNEI. The DNA of the CDR3 is TGTGCCAGCCTTCATCCCGGGAATGAAAAACTGTTTTTT. Protein: CASLHPGNEKLFF.

This chain uses TRBV6-4 with TRBJ1-2; no clear D. From germline, CDR1 is MRHNA and CDR2 SNTAGT. The CDR3 is made up of 15 amino acids. V dropped 6 bases and J dropped 3 bases, with 17 bases sitting between them. CDR3: CASRQEILGHYGYTF. DNA of the CDR3: TGTGCCAGCAGACAAGAAATATTAGGCCACTATGGCTACACCTTC.

In regard to this clone: Other DNA sequences in the same sample also yield this CDR3. CDR3 amino acids: CASRQGGNTIYF. The CDR3 DNA reads TGTGCCAGCAGACAGGGTGGAAACACCATATATTTT. The J gene is TRBJ1-3, the V gene TRBV5-6; tentatively, D is TRBD1 (6 bases). The V and J ends lost 5 bases and 3 bases respectively, with 6 bases between them. Germline-derived CDR1 and CDR2 are SGHDT and YYEEEE. The CDR3 contains 12 residues.

The V gene is TRBV25-1, the J gene TRBJ2-1; 12 bases are shared with TRBD2. This CDR3 region has 16 residues. V shed 4 bases and J 10 bases; nucleotides not matched to a gene: 11. Germline-derived CDR1 and CDR2 are MGHDK and SYGVNS. This CDR3 is CASSGRLAGVQVEQFF. In nucleotides, the CDR3 is TGTGCCAGCAGTGGGCGACTAGCGGGAGTGCAGGTGGAGCAGTTCTTC. Full variable domain (outside the CDR3, taken from reference TRBV25-1 and TRBJ2-1): EADIYQTPRYLVIGTGKKITLECSQTMGHDKMYWYQQDPGMELHLIHYSYGVNSTEKGDLSSESTVSRIRTEHFPLTLESARPSHTSQYLCASSGRLAGVQVEQFFGPGTRLTVL.

The V and J genes are TRBV5-1 and TRBJ1-2; D ambiguous. V gave up 0 bases and J gave up 3 bases, with 12 bases separating them. In germline, CDR1 is SGHRS, CDR2 YFSETQ. The length of the CDR3 is 15 residues. The CDR3 DNA sequence: TGCGCCAGCAGCTTGGCCGCAGGACTAGACTATGGCTACACCTTC. Protein sequence: CASSLAAGLDYGYTF.

This chain joins TRBV6-5 and TRBJ1-2; a possible D gene is TRBD1 (5 bases). Germline V gene data show CDR1 as MNHEY and CDR2 as SVGAGI. Trimming pared 4 bases from V and 9 bases from J, leaving 18 bases between. The CDR3 is 14 amino acids. The CDR3 is CASSSPRVQASYTF. The CDR3 DNA sequence: TGTGCCAGCAGTTCCCCCCGAGTACAGGCGAGCTACACCTTC.

V is TRBV24-1 and J is TRBJ2-7; 8 nucleotides agree with TRBD2. V dropped 4 bases and J dropped 1; count of bases not matched to a gene: 2. Germline V gene sequence: CDR1 KGHDR, CDR2 SFDVKD. The CDR3 loop spans 14 amino acids. The CDR3, as DNA: TGTGCCACCAGTGACGGGACTAGGTCCTACGAGCAGTACTTC. As protein: CATSDGTRSYEQYF.

The chain joins TRBV15 to TRBJ1-5, with a weak D call TRBD1 (5 bases). The CDR3 runs to 16 residues. V shed 1 base and J shed 3 bases, with 13 bases lying between them. CDR1 is LNHNV and CDR2 is YYDKDF in the germline V gene (reference sequence). The CDR3 spells CATSRGSGLSNQPQHF. The CDR3 nucleotides read TGTGCCACCAGCAGAGGGTCAGGGCTTTCCAATCAGCCCCAGCATTTT.

The chain joins TRBV7-3 to TRBJ2-1; possible D gene TRBD2, 6 bases. Trimming removed 4 bases at V and 5 bases at J, with 15 bases between. The CDR3 sequence is 15 residues long. CDR1 SGHTA and CDR2 FQGTGA come from the germline V gene. The CDR3 is CASSSPGTPDNEQFF. The CDR3 nucleotides are TGTGCCAGCAGCTCCCCGGGGACTCCGGACAATGAGCAGTTCTTC. Variable domain in full (rest from reference TRBV7-3 and TRBJ2-1): GAGVSQTPSNKVTEKGKYVELRCDPISGHTALYWYRQSLGQGPEFLIYFQGTGAADDSGLPNDRFFAVRPEGSVSTLKIQRTERGDSAVYLCASSSPGTPDNEQFFGPGTRLTVL.

The chain has TRBV5-5 and TRBJ1-1; D is possibly TRBD1 (5 bases). This CDR3 is built from 13 residues. The V and J ends lost 5 bases and 4 bases respectively, with 12 bases between them. Germline CDR1 SGHKS, CDR2 YYEKEE (reference sequence). CDR3 nucleotide sequence: TGTGCCAGCAGTCTGACAGCGAGCACTGAAGCTTTCTTT. Translation: CASSLTASTEAFF.

This chain uses TRBV7-9 with TRBJ2-1; 7 bases line up with TRBD2. V trimming: 2 bases; J trimming: 8 bases; junction bases outside the gene matches: 6. CDR3 length: 14 residues. The V gene's germline CDR1 is SEHNR and CDR2 FQNEAQ (reference sequence). CDR3 loop: CASSLRGGPHEQFF. The CDR3 DNA reads as TGTGCCAGCAGCTTACGGGGAGGGCCGCATGAGCAGTTCTTC.

This clone was seen just once. The chain joins TRBV6-5 to TRBJ1-1; no clear D. The germline CDR1 and CDR2 sequences are MNHEY and SVGAGI. Trimming pared 5 bases from V and 0 bases from J, leaving 10 bases between. This CDR3 contains 14 residues. The CDR3 DNA reads TGTGCCAGCAGTCAGCAGAACATGAACACTGAAGCTTTCTTT. Translating gives CASSQQNMNTEAFF.